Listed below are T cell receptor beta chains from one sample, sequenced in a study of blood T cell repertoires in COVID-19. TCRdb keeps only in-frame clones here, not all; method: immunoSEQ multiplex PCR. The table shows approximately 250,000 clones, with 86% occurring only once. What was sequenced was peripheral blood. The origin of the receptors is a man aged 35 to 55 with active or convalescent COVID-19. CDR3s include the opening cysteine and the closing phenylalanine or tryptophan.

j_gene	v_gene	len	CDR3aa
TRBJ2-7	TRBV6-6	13	CASSGGLFYEQYF
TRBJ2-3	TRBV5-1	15	CASSLDRVDTDTQYF
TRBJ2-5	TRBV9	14	CASSVSSRKETQYF
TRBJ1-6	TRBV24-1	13	CATSERVDSPLHF
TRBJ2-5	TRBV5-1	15	CASSFNTGQQETQYF
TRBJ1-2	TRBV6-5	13	CASRQGQSYGYTF
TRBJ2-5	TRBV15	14	CATSTHTGGETQYF
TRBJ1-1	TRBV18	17	CASSPREGFIGDTEAFF
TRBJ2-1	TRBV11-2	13	CASRYSGDNEQFF
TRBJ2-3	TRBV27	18	CASSLSGHLPRSPDTQYF
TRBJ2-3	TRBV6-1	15	CASSEGLVLPDTQYF
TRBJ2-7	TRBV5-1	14	CASSLVGSGGQQYF
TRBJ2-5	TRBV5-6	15	CASSLRAPIQETQYF
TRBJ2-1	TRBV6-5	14	CASRLAGGSDEQFF
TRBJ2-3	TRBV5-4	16	CASSSVDSPYTDTQYF
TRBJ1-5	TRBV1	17	CTSSRTWQGAGRQPQHF
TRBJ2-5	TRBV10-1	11	CASSTGETQYF
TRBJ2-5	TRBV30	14	CAWSPQGDGKTQYF
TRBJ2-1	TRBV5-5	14	CASSLDYAGDEQFF